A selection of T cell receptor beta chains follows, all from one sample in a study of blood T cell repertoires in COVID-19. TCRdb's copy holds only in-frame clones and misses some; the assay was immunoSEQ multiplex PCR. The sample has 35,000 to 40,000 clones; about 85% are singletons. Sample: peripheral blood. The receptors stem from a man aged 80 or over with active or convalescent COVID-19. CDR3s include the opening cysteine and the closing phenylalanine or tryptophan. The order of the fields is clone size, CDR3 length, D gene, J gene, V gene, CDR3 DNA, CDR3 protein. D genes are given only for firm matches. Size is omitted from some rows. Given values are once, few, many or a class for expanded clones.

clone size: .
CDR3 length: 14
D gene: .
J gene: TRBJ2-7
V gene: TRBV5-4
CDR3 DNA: TGTGCCAGCAGCTTGGGCAGCGTATCCTACGAGCAGTACTTC
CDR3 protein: CASSLGSVSYEQYF

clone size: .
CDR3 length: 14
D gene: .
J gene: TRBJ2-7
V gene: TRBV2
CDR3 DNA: TGTGCCAGCAGTGATCGCGGGGGCCTCTACGAGCAGTACTTC
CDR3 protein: CASSDRGGLYEQYF

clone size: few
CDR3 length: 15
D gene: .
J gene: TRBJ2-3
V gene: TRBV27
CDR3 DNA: TGTGCCAGCAGTTTATCCCAGGCTAGCCGCAATACGCAGTATTTT
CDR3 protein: CASSLSQASRNTQYF

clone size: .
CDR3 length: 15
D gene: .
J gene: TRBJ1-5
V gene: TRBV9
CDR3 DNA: TGTGCCAGCAGCGTAGACGGGGGAAACAATCAGCCCCAGCATTTT
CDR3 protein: CASSVDGGNNQPQHF

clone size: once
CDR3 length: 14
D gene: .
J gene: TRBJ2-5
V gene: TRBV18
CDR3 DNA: TGTGCCAGCTCACGTGGGGGGTTTATGGAGACCCAGTACTTC
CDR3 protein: CASSRGGFMETQYF

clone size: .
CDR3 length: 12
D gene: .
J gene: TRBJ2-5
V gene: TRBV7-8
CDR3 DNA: TGTGCCAGCAGCTTAGTAGAGGAGACCCAGTACTTC
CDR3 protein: CASSLVEETQYF

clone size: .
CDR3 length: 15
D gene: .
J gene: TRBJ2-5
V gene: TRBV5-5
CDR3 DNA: TGTGCCAGCAGCTCCGTCAGGCGGGGAGAAGAGACCCAGTACTTC
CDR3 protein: CASSSVRRGEETQYF

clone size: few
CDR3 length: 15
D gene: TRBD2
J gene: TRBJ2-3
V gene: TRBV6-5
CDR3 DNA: TGTGCCAGCAGTTCAGGAGCGGGGGGGCAAGATACGCAGTATTTT
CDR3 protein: CASSSGAGGQDTQYF

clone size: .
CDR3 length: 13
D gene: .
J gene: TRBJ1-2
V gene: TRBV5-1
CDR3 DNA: TGCGCCAGCAGCTTGACAGGGTCCGAGGGCTACACCTTC
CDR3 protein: CASSLTGSEGYTF

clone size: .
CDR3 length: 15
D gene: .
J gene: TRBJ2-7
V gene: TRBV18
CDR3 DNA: TGTGCCAGCTCACCGACTGGAGGGGCCACCTACGAGCAGTACTTC
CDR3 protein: CASSPTGGATYEQYF

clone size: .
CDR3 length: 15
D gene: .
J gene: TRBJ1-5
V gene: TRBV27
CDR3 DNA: TGTGCCAGCAGGCGCACTCACAGTAATGATCAGCCCCAGCATTTT
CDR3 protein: CASRRTHSNDQPQHF

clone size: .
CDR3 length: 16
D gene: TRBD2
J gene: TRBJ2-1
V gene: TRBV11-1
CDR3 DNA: TGTGCCAGCAGCTTCCGGAGACTAGCGGAATACAATGAGCAGTTCTTC
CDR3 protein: CASSFRRLAEYNEQFF

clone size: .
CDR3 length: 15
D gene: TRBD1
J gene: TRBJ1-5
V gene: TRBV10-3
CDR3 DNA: TGTGCCATCAGTGAGGGACAGGGGCACAATCAGCCCCAGCATTTT
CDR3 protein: CAISEGQGHNQPQHF